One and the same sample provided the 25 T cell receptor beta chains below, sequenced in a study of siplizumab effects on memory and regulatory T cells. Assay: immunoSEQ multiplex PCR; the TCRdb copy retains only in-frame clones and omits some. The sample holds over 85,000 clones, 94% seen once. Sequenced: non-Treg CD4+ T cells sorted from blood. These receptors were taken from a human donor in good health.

In nucleotides, the CDR3 is TGTGCCTGGAGTGTAAGAGGGGGGACTGAAGCTTTCTTT. Protein product: CAWSVRGGTEAFF. The chain uses TRBV30 and TRBJ1-1; D may be TRBD1 (6 bases). Trimming took 0 bases from V and 5 from J, leaving 10 bases between them. There are 13 residues in the CDR3. Germline V gene data show CDR1 as GTSNPN and CDR2 as SVGIG (reference sequence).

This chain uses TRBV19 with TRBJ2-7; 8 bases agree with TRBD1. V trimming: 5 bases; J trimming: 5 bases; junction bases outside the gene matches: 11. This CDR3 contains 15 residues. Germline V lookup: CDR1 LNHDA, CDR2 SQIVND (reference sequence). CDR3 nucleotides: TGTGCCAGTAGTCTCGACAGGGGCGATCGGAACGAGCAGTACTTC. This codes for CASSLDRGDRNEQYF.

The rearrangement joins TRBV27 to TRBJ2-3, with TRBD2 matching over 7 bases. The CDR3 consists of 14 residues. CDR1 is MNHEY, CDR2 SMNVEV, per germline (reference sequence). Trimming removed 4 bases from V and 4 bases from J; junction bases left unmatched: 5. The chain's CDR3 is CASSSLTSPDTQYF. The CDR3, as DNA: TGTGCCAGCAGTTCCCTGACTAGCCCAGATACGCAGTATTTT.

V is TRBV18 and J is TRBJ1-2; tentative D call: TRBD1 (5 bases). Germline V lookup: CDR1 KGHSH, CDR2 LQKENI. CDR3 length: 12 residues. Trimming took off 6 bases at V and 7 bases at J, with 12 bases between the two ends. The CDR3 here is CASSRQRSGYTF. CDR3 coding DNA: TGTGCCAGCTCCAGACAGAGGTCTGGCTACACCTTC.

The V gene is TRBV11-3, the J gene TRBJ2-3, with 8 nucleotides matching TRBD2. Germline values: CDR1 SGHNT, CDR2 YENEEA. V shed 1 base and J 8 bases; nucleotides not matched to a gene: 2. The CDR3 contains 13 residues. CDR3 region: CASSLGREGTQYF. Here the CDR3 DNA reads TGTGCCAGCAGCTTAGGACGGGAGGGTACGCAGTATTTT.

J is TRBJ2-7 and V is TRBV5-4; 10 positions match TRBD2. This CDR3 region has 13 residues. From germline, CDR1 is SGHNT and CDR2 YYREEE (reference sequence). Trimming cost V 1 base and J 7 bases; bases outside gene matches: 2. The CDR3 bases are TGTGCCAGCAGCTTGACTAGCGGGGTTGAGCAGTACTTC. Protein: CASSLTSGVEQYF.

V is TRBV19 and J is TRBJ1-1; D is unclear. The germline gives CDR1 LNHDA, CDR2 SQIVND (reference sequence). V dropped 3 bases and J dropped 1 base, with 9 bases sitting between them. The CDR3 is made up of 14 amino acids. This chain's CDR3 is CASSMIRTNTEAFF. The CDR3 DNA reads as TGTGCCAGTAGTATGATCAGGACGAACACTGAAGCTTTCTTT.

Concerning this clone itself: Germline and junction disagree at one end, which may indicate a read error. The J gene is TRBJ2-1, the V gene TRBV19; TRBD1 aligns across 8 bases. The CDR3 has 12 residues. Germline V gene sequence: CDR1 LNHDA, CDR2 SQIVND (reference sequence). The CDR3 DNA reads TGTGCCAGTAGTACCAGACAGGGGCCCTTGCTCTTC. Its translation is CASSTRQGPLLF. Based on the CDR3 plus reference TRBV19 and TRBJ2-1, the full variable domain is DGGITQSPKYLFRKEGQNVTLSCEQNLNHDAMYWYRQDPGQGLRLIYYSQIVNDFQKGDIAEGYSVSREKKESFPLTVTSAQKNPTAFYLCASSTRQGPLLFGPGTRLTVL.

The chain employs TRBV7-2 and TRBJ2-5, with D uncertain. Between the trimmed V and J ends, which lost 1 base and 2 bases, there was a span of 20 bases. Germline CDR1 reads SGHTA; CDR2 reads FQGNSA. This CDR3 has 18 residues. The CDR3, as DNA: TGTGCCAGCAGCTTAGGGTTAAAATGGCCAGCCACTCAAGAGACCCAGTACTTC. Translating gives CASSLGLKWPATQETQYF. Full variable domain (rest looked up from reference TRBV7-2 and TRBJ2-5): GAGVSQSPSNKVTEKGKDVELRCDPISGHTALYWYRQSLGQGLEFLIYFQGNSAPDKSGLPSDRFSAERTGGSVSTLTIQRTQQEDSAVYLCASSLGLKWPATQETQYFGPGTRLLVL.

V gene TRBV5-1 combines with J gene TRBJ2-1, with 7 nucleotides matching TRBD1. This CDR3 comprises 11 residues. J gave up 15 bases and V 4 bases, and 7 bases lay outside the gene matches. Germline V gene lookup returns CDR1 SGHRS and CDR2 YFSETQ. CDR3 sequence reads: CASSTTGKLFF. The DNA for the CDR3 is TGCGCCAGCAGCACGACAGGGAAGCTGTTCTTC.

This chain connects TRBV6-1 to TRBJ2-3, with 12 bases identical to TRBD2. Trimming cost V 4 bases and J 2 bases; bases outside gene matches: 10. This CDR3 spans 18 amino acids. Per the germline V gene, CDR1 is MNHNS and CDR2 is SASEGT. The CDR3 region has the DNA TGTGCCAGCAGTGCAAACATGGCTAGCGGGGGGGCCACAGATACGCAGTATTTT. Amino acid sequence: CASSANMASGGATDTQYF.

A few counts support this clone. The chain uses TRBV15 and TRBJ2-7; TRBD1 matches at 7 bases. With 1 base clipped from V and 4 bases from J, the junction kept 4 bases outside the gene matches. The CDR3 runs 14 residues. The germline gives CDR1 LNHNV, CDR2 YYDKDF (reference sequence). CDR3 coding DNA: TGTGCCACCAGCAGAGTTGCACAGGGGTACGAGCAGTACTTC. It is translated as CATSRVAQGYEQYF.

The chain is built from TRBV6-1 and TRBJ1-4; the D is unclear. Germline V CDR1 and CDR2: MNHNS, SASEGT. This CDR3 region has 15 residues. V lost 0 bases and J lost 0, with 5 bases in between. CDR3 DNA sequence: TGTGCCAGCAGTGAAGCGGGCGCAACTAATGAAAAACTGTTTTTT. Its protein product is CASSEAGATNEKLFF.

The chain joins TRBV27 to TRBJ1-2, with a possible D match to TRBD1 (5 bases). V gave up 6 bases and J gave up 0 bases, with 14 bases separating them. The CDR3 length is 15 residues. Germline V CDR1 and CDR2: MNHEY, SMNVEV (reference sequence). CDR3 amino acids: CASSTRRGSNYGYTF. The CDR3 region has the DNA TGTGCCAGCAGCACACGGCGGGGGTCTAACTATGGCTACACCTTC.

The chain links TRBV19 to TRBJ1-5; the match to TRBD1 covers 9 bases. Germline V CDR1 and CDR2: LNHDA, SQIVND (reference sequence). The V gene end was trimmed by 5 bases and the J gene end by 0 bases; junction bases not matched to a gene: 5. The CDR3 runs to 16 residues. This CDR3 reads CASSATDRGSNQPQHF. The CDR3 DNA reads TGTGCCAGTAGTGCCACGGACAGGGGTAGCAATCAGCCCCAGCATTTT. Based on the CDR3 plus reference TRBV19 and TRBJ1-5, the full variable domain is DGGITQSPKYLFRKEGQNVTLSCEQNLNHDAMYWYRQDPGQGLRLIYYSQIVNDFQKGDIAEGYSVSREKKESFPLTVTSAQKNPTAFYLCASSATDRGSNQPQHFGDGTRLSIL.

The CDR3 coding sequence is TGCGCCAGCAGCTTGGCCACGGACAGGGGAAACTATGGCTACACCTTC. Protein: CASSLATDRGNYGYTF. The V and J genes are TRBV5-1 and TRBJ1-2, with 9 bases that match TRBD1. V lost 0 bases and J lost 2; bases outside the gene matches: 5. Germline V lookup: CDR1 SGHRS, CDR2 YFSETQ. This CDR3 is built from 16 residues.

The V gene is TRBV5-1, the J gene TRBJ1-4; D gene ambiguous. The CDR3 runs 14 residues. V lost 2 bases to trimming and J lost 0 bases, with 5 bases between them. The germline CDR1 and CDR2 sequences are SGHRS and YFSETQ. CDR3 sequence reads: CASSFGTTNEKLFF. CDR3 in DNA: TGCGCCAGCAGCTTCGGCACAACTAATGAAAAACTGTTTTTT.

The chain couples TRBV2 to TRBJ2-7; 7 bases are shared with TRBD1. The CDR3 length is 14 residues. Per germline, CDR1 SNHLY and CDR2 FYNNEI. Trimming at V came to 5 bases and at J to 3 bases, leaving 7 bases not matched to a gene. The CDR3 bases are TGTGCCAGCAGTCCCCGGACAGGAGGCTACGAGCAGTACTTC. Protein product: CASSPRTGGYEQYF.

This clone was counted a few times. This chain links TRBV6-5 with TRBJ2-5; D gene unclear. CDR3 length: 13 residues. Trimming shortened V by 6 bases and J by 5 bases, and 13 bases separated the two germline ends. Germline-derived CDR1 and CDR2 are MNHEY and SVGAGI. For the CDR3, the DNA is TGTGCCAGCAGCCTTAGCCAGTCCGAGACCCAGTACTTC. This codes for CASSLSQSETQYF.

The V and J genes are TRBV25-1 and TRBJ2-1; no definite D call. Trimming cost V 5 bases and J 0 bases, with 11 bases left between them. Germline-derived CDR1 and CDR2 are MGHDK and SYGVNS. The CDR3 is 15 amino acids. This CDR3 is CASSSGFSSYNEQFF. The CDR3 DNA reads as TGTGCCAGCAGTTCCGGCTTCAGCTCCTACAATGAGCAGTTCTTC.

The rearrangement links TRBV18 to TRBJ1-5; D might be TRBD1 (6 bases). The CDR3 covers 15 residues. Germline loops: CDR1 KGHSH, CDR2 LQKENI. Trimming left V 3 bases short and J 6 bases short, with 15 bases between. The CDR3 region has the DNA TGTGCCAGCTCACCCCAAGGGGGGGTAGGTCAGCCCCAGCATTTT. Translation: CASSPQGGVGQPQHF.

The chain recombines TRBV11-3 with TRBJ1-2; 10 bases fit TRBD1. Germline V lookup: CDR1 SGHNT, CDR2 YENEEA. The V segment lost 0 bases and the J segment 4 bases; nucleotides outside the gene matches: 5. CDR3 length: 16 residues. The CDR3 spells CASSLDSWDRGYGYTF. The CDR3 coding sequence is TGTGCCAGCAGCTTAGACAGTTGGGACAGGGGCTATGGCTACACCTTC.

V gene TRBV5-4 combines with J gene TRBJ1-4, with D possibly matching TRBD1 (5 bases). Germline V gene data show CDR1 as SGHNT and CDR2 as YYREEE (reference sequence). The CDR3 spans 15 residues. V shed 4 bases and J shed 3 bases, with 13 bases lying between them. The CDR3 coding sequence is TGTGCCAGCAGCACGACGGGGGAAGCTAATGAAAAACTGTTTTTT. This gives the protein CASSTTGEANEKLFF. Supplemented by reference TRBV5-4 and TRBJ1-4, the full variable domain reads ETGVTQSPTHLIKTRGQQVTLRCSSQSGHNTVSWYQQALGQGPQFIFQYYREEENGRGNFPPRFSGLQFPNYSSELNVNALELDDSALYLCASSTTGEANEKLFFGSGTQLSVL.

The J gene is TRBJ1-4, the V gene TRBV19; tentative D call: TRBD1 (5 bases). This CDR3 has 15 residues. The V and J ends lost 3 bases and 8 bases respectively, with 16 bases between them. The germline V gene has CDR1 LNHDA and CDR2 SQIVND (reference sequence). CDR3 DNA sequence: TGTGCCAGTAGTATGCCCGGGACCGCGCGGGAAAAACTGTTTTTT. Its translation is CASSMPGTAREKLFF.

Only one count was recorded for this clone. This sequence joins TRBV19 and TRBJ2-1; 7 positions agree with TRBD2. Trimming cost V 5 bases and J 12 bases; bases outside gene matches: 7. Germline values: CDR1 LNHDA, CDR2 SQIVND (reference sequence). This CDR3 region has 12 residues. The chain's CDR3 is CASSQRDAGQFF. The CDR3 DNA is TGTGCCAGTAGTCAGCGGGACGCCGGGCAGTTCTTC.